The 20 T cell receptor beta chains reported below all come from one sample, sequenced in a study of beta chain features in type 1 diabetes. Reverse transcription of all isolated RNA meant that expressed TCRB transcripts were sequenced. Measured with immunoSEQ multiplex PCR; TCRdb has only the in-frame clones, and not every one. Found here are roughly 150,000 clones, approximately 10% of them singletons; the top ten hold roughly 2%. The sequencing sample was made of central memory CD4+ T cells from blood. The receptors were gathered from a man aged 18 to 30 in good health.

V usage is TRBV5-4 and J usage is TRBJ2-5; possible D gene TRBD2, 6 bases. The V and J ends lost 2 bases and 5 bases respectively, with 13 bases between them. The germline gives CDR1 SGHNT, CDR2 YYREEE (reference sequence). The CDR3 spans 14 residues. Here the CDR3 reads CASSLDDGGETQYF. As DNA, the CDR3 is TGTGCCAGCAGCTTAGATGATGGAGGGGAGACCCAGTACTTC.

This clone was picked up many times. The CDR3 DNA reads as TGTGCCAGCAGCTTGGGCGGTTATGGCTACACCTTC. Translating it yields CASSLGGYGYTF. J is TRBJ1-2 and V is TRBV5-4; D unclear. Trimming left V 0 bases short and J 5 bases short, with 5 bases between. This CDR3 contains 12 residues. Germline V gives CDR1 SGHNT, CDR2 YYREEE (reference sequence).

This clone was observed a handful of times. The chain is built from TRBV29-1 and TRBJ1-1, with unresolved D. Germline loops: CDR1 SQVTM, CDR2 ANQGSEA. V dropped 4 bases and J dropped 0 bases, with 9 bases sitting between them. The CDR3 extends over 13 amino acids. This CDR3 is CSVGGGLNTEAFF. The CDR3 DNA follows: TGCAGCGTTGGGGGAGGCTTGAACACTGAAGCTTTCTTT.

The chain employs TRBV19 and TRBJ2-3; TRBD2 matches at 8 bases. The CDR3 extends over 18 amino acids. Per germline, CDR1 LNHDA and CDR2 SQIVND (reference sequence). Unmatched junction bases numbered 11, after V lost 2 bases and J lost 1 base. The CDR3 region is CASSIRRAGATRTDTQYF. CDR3 in DNA: TGTGCCAGTAGTATACGGCGAGCGGGAGCGACCCGCACAGATACGCAGTATTTT.

The chain uses TRBV7-3 and TRBJ2-3; D gene uncertain. There are 13 residues in the CDR3. CDR1 and CDR2 (germline): SGHTA, FQGTGA. Between the trimmed V and J ends, which lost 5 bases and 4 bases, there was a span of 10 bases. The CDR3 bases are TGTGCCAGCAGCGTACAGCTGGCAGATACGCAGTATTTT. It codes for CASSVQLADTQYF.

The V gene is TRBV11-2, the J gene TRBJ2-1; 7 positions match TRBD2. CDR1 is SGHAT, CDR2 FQNNGV, per germline. The junction had 7 bases not matched to a gene; V was cut back by 2 bases and J by 6 bases. CDR3 length: 15 amino acids. The chain's CDR3 is CASSLTGGFSNEQFF. The DNA of the CDR3 is TGTGCCAGCAGCTTAACCGGGGGGTTTTCCAATGAGCAGTTCTTC.

This clone turned up a few times. CDR3 nucleotides: TGTGCCAGCAGCTTAACTCGGGGTTGGGAGACCCAGTACTTC. It specifies CASSLTRGWETQYF. The chain employs TRBV7-2 and TRBJ2-5; maybe TRBD2 (5 bases). The CDR3 sequence is 14 residues long. The V and J ends lost 2 bases and 5 bases respectively, with 12 bases between them. The germline CDR1 and CDR2 sequences are SGHTA and FQGNSA.

The chain carries TRBV5-1 and TRBJ2-7; D is possibly TRBD1 (6 bases). V shed 0 bases and J shed 3 bases, with 13 bases lying between them. The germline V gene has CDR1 SGHRS and CDR2 YFSETQ. The CDR3 is 15 amino acids. The CDR3 DNA is TGCGCCAGCAGCTTGGAGGGGGTTCCAAGCTACGAGCAGTACTTC. Translating gives CASSLEGVPSYEQYF.

This chain uses TRBV29-1 with TRBJ2-7; maybe TRBD2 (7 bases). CDR1 is SQVTM, CDR2 ANQGSEA, per germline. V shed 7 bases and J shed 6 bases, with 13 bases lying between them. The CDR3 has 11 amino acids. The CDR3 spells CSGGRGGEQYF. CDR3 DNA sequence: TGCAGCGGAGGTAGGGGGGGCGAGCAGTACTTC.

This clone appeared a few times. V gene TRBV7-9 combines with J gene TRBJ2-1; the match to TRBD2 covers 7 bases. Per germline, CDR1 SEHNR and CDR2 FQNEAQ (reference sequence). This CDR3 is built from 15 residues. J lost 10 bases, V lost 1 base, and 10 bases had no gene match. CDR3 in DNA: TGTGCCAGCAGCTTAGGGGCTAGCGGTGGGATGGAGCAGTTCTTC. Its translation: CASSLGASGGMEQFF.

The gene calls are TRBV4-3 and TRBJ2-4; 11 nucleotides align to TRBD2. Germline V lookup: CDR1 LGHNA, CDR2 YSLEER. V was pared by 0 bases and J by 2 bases, with 6 bases of the junction left unmatched. CDR3 size: 18 residues. The DNA for the CDR3 is TGCGCCAGCAGCCAAGATCCGACTAGCGGGAATTCCAAAAACATTCAGTACTTC. This gives the protein CASSQDPTSGNSKNIQYF.

The chain uses TRBV7-9 and TRBJ1-3; D not resolved. The CDR3 has 13 amino acids. V was shortened by 1 base and J by 3 bases, with 4 bases between the two germline ends. CDR1 and CDR2 from the germline V gene are SEHNR and FQNEAQ (reference sequence). In DNA, the CDR3 is TGTGCCAGCAGCTTAGGGGGTGGAAACACCATATATTTT. It translates to CASSLGGGNTIYF.

For the CDR3, the DNA is TGTGCCAGCAGCTTGTATAGGACAGAGAACACTGAAGCTTTCTTT. This translates into CASSLYRTENTEAFF. The chain is built from TRBV5-6 and TRBJ1-1; a possible D gene is TRBD1 (6 bases). The CDR3 runs 15 residues. The germline V and J ends were trimmed by 1 base and 1 base, with 11 bases remaining between them. Looked up from germline, CDR1 is SGHDT and CDR2 is YYEEEE.

The chain employs TRBV5-1 and TRBJ1-5; 7 positions match TRBD1. Germline assignment: CDR1 SGHRS and CDR2 YFSETQ. The ends lost 4 bases at V and 4 bases at J; junction bases unmatched: 8. The CDR3 runs 15 residues. CDR3 nucleotides: TGCGCCAGCAGCCTACAGGGGAGTGGTAATCAGCCCCAGCATTTT. Its translation: CASSLQGSGNQPQHF. Supplemented by reference TRBV5-1 and TRBJ1-5, the full variable domain reads KAGVTQTPRYLIKTRGQQVTLSCSPISGHRSVSWYQQTPGQGLQFLFEYFSETQRNKGNFPGRFSGRQFSNSRSEMNVSTLELGDSALYLCASSLQGSGNQPQHFGDGTRLSIL.

This clone occurred a few times. CDR3: CASSFSYYADGTGLFSLAQHF. In DNA, the CDR3 is TGTGCCAGCAGTTTCTCTTATTACGCTGATGGGACGGGACTTTTTTCTCTAGCCCAGCATTTT. The chain links TRBV28 to TRBJ1-5; possibly TRBD1 for D (5 bases). Trimming stripped 3 bases from V and 11 bases from J, with 38 bases between. The CDR3 runs to 21 residues. Germline loops: CDR1 MDHEN, CDR2 SYDVKM.

This clone showed up just a few times. This rearrangement joins TRBV7-3 to TRBJ2-5; D remains unclear. The V end lost 1 base, the J end lost 6 bases, and 12 bases lay between the germline ends. Germline assignment: CDR1 SGHTA and CDR2 FQGTGA. The CDR3 covers 14 residues. The CDR3 loop is CASSLNGVGKTQYF. The DNA of the CDR3 is TGTGCCAGCAGCTTAAACGGAGTAGGCAAGACCCAGTACTTC.

This clone was counted at least ten times. The chain recombines TRBV4-2 with TRBJ2-1; 7 bases are shared with TRBD1. The trim removed 4 bases at V and 5 bases at J, leaving 2 bases unmatched. Germline V gene sequence: CDR1 LGHNA, CDR2 YNFKEQ. This CDR3 is built from 13 residues. CDR3 nucleotide sequence: TGTGCCAGCAGCCGGGACAGAAACAATGAGCAGTTCTTC. Residues: CASSRDRNNEQFF.

In its sample, this clone was seen a few times. The CDR3 bases are TGTGCCAGCAGGGAAGTAGCGTTTCAAGAGACCCAGTACTTC. Its translation is CASREVAFQETQYF. The chain links TRBV6-6 to TRBJ2-5, with D perhaps matching TRBD2 (5 bases). The germline V gene has CDR1 MNHNY and CDR2 SVGAGI (reference sequence). The CDR3 runs to 14 residues. V gave up 6 bases and J gave up 2 bases, with 13 bases separating them.

V is TRBV28 and J is TRBJ1-1; 7 bases align to TRBD1. CDR1 and CDR2 (germline): MDHEN, SYDVKM. With V trimmed by 4 bases and J by 0 bases, 5 bases remained unmatched. This CDR3 has 15 residues. In nucleotides, the CDR3 is TGTGCCAGCAGTTCGGGACAGTTAATGAACACTGAAGCTTTCTTT. The encoded protein is CASSSGQLMNTEAFF. Combining the CDR3 with reference TRBV28 and TRBJ1-1 gives the whole variable domain DVKVTQSSRYLVKRTGEKVFLECVQDMDHENMFWYRQDPGLGLRLIYFSYDVKMKEKGDIPEGYSVSREKKERFSLILESASTNQTSMYLCASSSGQLMNTEAFFGQGTRLTVV.

The rearrangement joins TRBV6-8 to TRBJ1-2; 10 positions agree with TRBD1. The CDR3 loop spans 17 amino acids. Germline values: CDR1 MNHGY, CDR2 SAAAGT. With V trimmed by 2 bases and J by 0 bases, 6 bases remained unmatched. CDR3 coding DNA: TGTGCCAGCAGTTACGCGGGACAGGGGACGTCTAACTATGGCTACACCTTC. It codes for CASSYAGQGTSNYGYTF.